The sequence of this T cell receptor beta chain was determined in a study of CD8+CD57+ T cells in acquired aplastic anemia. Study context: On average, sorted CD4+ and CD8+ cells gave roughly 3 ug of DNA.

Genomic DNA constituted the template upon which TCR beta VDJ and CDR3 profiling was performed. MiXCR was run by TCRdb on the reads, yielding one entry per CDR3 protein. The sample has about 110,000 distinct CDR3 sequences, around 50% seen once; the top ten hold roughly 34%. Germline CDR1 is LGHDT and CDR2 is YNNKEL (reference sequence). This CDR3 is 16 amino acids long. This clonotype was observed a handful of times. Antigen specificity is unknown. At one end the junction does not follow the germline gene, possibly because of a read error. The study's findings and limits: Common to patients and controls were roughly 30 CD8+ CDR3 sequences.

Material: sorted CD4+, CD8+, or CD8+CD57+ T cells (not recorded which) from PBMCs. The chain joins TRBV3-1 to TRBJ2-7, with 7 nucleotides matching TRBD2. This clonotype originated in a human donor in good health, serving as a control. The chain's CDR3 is CASSQEAETSSYKQYF. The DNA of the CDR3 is TGTGCCAGCAGCCAAGAGGCCGAGACTAGCTCCTACAAGCAGTACTTC.